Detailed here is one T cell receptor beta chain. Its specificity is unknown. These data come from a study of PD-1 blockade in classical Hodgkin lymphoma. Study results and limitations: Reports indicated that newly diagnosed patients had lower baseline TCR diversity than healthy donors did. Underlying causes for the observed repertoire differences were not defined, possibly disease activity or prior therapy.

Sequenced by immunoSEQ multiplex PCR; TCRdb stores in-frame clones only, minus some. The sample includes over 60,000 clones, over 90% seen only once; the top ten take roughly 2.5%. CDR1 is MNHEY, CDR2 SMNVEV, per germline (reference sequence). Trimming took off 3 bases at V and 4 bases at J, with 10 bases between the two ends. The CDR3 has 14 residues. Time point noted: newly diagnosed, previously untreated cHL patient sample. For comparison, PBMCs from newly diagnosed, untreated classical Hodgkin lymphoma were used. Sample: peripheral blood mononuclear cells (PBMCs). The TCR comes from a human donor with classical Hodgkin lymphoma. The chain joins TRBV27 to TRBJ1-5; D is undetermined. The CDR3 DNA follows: TGTGCCAGCAGTTTGACTGGTTCAAATCAGCCCCAGCATTTT. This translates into CASSLTGSNQPQHF.